The source of this TCR beta chain is a study of T cells expressing NK-cell markers. Study as a whole: Each TCR beta repertoire originated in sorted T cells that were CD3+CD56+NKG2C+, CD3+CD56+NKG2C- or CD3+CD56-NKG2C+. Sequencing covered eight donors, seven HCMV-seropositive and one seronegative.

TCRdb re-analyzed the 5' RACE reads; it lists each CDR3 protein once, without DNA. The sample yields 550,000 to 600,000 distinct CDR3 sequences, of which the top ten take up roughly 3.4%. The CDR3 sequence is 12 residues long. Germline assignment: CDR1 SGHVS and CDR2 FQNEAQ. Study-wide results and caveats: Roughly six of the donors carried dominant NKG2C+ clonotypes that took up about 1.0-7.0% of their CD8+ T cells. It is unclear if expanded NKG2C-expressing clones target HCMV antigens.

Remarks on this clonotype: The antigen remains unidentified.

The sequenced material came from blood T cells: a sorted CD56 or NKG2C T cell subset, CD4+ or CD8+ T cells, or bulk PBMC T cells (not recorded which). The rearrangement links TRBV7-8 to TRBJ2-1; TCRdb outputs TRBD1, but without DNA this stays unchecked. This sequence was found in a man between 18 and 29 years old in good health. This chain's CDR3 is CASRGAQDEQFF.